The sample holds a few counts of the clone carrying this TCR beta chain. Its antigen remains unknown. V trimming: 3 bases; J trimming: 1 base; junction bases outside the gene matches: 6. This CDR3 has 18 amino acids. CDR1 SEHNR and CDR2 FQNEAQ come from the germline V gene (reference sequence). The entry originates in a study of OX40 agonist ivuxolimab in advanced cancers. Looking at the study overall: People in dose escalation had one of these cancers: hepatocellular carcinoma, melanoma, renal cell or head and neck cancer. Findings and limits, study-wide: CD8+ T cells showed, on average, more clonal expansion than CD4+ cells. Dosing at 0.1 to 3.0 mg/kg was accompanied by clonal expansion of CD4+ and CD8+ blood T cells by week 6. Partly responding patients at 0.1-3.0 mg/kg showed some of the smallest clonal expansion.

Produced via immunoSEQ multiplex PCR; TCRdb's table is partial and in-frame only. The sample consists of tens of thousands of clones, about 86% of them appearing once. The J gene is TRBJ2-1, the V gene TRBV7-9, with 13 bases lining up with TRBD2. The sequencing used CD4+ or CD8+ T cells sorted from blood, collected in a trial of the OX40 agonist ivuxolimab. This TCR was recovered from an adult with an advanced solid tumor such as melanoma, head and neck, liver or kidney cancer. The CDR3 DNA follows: TGTGCCAGCAGCTTTGCGACTAGCGGGGGGTTTTCCTACAATGAGCAGTTCTTC. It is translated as CASSFATSGGFSYNEQFF.